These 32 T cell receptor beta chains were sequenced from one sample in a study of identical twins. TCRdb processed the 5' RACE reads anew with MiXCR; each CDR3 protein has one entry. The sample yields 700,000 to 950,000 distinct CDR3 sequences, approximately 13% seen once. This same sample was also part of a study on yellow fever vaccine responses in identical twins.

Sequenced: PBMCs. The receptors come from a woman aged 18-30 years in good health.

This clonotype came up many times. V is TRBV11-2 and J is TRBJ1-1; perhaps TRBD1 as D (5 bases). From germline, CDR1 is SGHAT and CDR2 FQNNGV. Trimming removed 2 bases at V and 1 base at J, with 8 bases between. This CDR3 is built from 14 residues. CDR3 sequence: CASSLYGGNTEAFF. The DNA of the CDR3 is TGTGCCAGCAGCTTATATGGGGGGAACACTGAAGCTTTCTTT.

Here the CDR3 reads CASSPLGRGGQETQYF. The CDR3 DNA sequence: TGTGCCAGCAGCCCACTGGGCAGGGGAGGACAAGAGACCCAGTACTTC. The rearrangement links TRBV11-2 to TRBJ2-5, with D tentatively TRBD1 or TRBD2 (6 bases each). This CDR3 has 16 residues. The germline gives CDR1 SGHAT, CDR2 FQNNGV. The V end lost 5 bases, the J end lost 2 bases, and 18 bases lay between the germline ends.

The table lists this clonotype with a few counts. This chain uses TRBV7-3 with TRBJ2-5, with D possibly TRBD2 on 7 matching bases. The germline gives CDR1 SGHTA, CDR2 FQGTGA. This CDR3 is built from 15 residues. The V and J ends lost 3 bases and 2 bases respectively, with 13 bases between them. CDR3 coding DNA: TGTGCCAGCAGCTTGATGGGGGGGACACAAGAGACCCAGTACTTC. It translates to CASSLMGGTQETQYF.

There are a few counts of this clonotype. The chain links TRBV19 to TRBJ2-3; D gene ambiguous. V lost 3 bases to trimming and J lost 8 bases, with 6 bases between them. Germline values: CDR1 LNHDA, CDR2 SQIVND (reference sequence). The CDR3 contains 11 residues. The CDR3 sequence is CASSMKGTQYF. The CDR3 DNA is TGTGCCAGTAGTATGAAGGGTACGCAGTATTTT.

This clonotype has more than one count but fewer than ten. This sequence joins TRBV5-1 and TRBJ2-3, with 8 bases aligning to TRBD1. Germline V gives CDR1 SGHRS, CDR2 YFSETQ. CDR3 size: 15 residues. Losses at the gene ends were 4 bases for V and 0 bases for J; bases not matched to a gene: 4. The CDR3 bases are TGCGCCAGCAGCATTGGACAGGGTAGCACAGATACGCAGTATTTT. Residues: CASSIGQGSTDTQYF.

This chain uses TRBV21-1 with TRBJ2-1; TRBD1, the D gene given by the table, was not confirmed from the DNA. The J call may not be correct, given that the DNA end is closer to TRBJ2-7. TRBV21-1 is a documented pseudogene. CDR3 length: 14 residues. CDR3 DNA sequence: TGTGCCAGTACGACAGGGGGCCGGAAGAATGAGCAGTACTTC. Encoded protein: CASTTGGRKNEQYF.

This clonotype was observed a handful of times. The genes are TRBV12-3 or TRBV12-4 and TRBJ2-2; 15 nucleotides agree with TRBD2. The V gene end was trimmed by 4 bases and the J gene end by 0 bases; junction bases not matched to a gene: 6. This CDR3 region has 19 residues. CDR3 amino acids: CASSSWTSGRDANTGELFF. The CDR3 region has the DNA TGTGCCAGCAGTTCCTGGACTAGCGGGAGGGACGCGAACACCGGGGAGCTGTTTTTT.

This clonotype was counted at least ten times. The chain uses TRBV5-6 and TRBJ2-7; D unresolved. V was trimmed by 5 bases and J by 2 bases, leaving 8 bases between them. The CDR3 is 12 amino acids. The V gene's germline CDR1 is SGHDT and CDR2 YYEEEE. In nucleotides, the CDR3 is TGTGCCAGCAGTTCCCTGGCCTACGAGCAGTACTTC. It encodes CASSSLAYEQYF.

As DNA, the CDR3 is TGTGCCAGCAGTCCTTCCGGGACTAGCGGATACGAGCAGTACTTC. Protein: CASSPSGTSGYEQYF. The J gene is TRBJ2-7, the V gene TRBV2, with 11 bases that match TRBD2. With V trimmed by 5 bases and J by 4 bases, 7 bases remained unmatched. Germline-derived CDR1 and CDR2 are SNHLY and FYNNEI. The CDR3 runs to 15 residues.

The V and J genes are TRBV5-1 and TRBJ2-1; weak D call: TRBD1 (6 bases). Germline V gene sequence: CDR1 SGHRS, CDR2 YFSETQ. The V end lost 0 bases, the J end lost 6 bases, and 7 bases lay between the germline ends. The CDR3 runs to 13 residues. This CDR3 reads CASSLEGVNEQFF. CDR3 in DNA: TGCGCCAGCAGCTTGGAGGGGGTCAATGAGCAGTTCTTC.

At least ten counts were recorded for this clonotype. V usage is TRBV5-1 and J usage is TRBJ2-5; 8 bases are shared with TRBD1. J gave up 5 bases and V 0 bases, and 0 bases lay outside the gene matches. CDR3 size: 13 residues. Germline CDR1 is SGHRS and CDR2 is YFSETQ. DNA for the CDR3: TGCGCCAGCAGCTTGGGACAGGGGGAGACCCAGTACTTC. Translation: CASSLGQGETQYF.

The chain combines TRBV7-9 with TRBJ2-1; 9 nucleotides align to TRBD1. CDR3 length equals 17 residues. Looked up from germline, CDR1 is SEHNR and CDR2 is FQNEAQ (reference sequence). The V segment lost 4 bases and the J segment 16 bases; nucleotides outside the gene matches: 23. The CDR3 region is CASSSPPRDRDVRGVFF. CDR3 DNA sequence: TGTGCCAGCAGCTCACCCCCTCGGGACAGGGACGTTAGGGGCGTATTCTTC.

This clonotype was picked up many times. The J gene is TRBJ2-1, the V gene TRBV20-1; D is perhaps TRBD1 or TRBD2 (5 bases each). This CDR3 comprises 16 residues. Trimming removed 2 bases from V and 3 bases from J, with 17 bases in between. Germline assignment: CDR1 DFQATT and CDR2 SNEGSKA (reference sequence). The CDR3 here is CSARPGTQRFYNEQFF. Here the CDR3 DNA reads TGCAGTGCTAGACCGGGGACGCAAAGATTCTACAATGAGCAGTTCTTC.

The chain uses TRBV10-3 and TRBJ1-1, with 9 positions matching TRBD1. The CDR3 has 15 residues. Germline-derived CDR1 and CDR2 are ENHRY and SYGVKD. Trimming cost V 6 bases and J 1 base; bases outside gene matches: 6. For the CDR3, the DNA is TGTGCCATCAGCGCCCAGGACAGGGGGAACACTGAAGCTTTCTTT. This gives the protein CAISAQDRGNTEAFF.

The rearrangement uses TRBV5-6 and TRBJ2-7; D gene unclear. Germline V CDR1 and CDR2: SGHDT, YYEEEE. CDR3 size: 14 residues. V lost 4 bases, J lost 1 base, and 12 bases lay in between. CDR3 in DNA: TGTGCCAGCAGCCCGGGTCCCGGATCCTACGAGCAGTACGTC. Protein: CASSPGPGSYEQYV.

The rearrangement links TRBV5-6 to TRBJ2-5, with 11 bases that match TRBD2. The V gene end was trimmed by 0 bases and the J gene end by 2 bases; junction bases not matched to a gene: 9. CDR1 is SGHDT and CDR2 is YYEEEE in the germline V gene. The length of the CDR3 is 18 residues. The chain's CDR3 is CASSLVVAGGPQQETQYF. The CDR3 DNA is TGTGCCAGCAGCTTGGTGGTAGCGGGGGGGCCACAACAAGAGACCCAGTACTTC.

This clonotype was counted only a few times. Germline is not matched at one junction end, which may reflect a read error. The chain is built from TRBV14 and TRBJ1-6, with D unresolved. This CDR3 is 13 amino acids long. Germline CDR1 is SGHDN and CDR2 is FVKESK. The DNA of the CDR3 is TGTGCCAGCAGCCAAGAGCAGAATTTACCCCTCCACTTT. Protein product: CASSQEQNLPLHF.

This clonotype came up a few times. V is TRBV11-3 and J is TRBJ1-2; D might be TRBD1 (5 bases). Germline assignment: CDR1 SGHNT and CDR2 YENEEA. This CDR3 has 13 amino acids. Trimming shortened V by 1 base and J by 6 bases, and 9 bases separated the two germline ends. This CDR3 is CASSLVGGDGYTF. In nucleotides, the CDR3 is TGTGCCAGCAGCTTAGTGGGAGGGGATGGCTACACCTTC.

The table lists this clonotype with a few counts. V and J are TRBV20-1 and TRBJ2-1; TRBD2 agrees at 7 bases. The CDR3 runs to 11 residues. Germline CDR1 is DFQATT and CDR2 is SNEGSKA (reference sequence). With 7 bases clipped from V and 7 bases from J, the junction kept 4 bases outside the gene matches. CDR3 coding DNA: TGCAGTGTCCCCGGGGGGAATGAGCAGTTCTTC. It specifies CSVPGGNEQFF.

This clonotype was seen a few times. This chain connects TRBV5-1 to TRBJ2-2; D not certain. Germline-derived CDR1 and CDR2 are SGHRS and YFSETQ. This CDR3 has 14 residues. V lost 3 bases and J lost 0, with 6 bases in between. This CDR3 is CASSSGPNTGELFF. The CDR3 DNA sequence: TGCGCCAGCAGCTCCGGCCCGAACACCGGGGAGCTGTTTTTT.

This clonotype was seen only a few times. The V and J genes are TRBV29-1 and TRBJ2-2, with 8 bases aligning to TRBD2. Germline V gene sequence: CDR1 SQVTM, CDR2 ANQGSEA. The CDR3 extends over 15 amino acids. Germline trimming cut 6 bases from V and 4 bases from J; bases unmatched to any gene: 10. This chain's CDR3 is CSVSLAGRVTGELFF. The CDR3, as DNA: TGCAGCGTGTCCTTAGCGGGGCGGGTCACCGGGGAGCTGTTTTTT.

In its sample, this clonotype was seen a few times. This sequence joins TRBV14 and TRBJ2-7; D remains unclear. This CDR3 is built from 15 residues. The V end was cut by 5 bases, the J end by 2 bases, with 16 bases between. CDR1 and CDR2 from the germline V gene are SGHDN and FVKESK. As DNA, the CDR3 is TGTGCCAGCAGCTCCACCGTCGGGCTAGCCTACGAGCAGTACTTC. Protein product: CASSSTVGLAYEQYF.

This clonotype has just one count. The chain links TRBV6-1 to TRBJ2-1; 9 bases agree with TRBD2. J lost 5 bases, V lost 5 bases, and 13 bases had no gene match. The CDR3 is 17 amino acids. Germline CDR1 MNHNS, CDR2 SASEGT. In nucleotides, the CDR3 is TGTGCCAGCAGTATGGGAAATGGAGCGGGGGGACACAATGAGCAGTTCTTC. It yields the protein CASSMGNGAGGHNEQFF.

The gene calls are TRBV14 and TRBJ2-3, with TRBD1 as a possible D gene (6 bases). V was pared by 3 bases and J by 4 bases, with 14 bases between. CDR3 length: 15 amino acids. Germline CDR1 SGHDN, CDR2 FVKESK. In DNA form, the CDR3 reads TGTGCCAGCAGCCACGGACAGCCAGCTTCAGATACGCAGTATTTT. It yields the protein CASSHGQPASDTQYF.

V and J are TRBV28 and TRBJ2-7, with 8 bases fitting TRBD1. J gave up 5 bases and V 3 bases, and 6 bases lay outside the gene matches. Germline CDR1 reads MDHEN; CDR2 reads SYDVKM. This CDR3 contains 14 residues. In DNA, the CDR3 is TGTGCCAGCAGTTTGGCGGACAGGGCCCACGAGCAGTACGTC. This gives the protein CASSLADRAHEQYV.

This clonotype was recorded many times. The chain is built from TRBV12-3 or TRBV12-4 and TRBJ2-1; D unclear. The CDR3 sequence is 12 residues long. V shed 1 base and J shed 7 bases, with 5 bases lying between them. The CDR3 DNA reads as TGTGCCAGCAGTTTAGATTTAAATGAGCAGTTCTTC. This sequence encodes CASSLDLNEQFF.

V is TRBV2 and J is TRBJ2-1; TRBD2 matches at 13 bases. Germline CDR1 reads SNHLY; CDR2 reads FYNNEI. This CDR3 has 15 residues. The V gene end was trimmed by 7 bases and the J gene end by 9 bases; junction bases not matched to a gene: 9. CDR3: CASTHGLAGEREQFF. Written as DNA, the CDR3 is TGTGCCAGCACCCACGGACTAGCGGGAGAACGTGAGCAGTTCTTC.

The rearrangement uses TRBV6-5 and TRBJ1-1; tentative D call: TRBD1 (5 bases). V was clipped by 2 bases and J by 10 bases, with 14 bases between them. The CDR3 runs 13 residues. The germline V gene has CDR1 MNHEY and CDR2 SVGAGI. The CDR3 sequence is CASSYRQLEGAFF. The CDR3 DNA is TGTGCCAGCAGTTACAGACAGCTCGAGGGAGCTTTCTTT.

The CDR3: CSAHLAGVPDTQYF. The CDR3 DNA follows: TGCAGTGCCCATCTAGCGGGAGTACCAGATACGCAGTATTTT. V usage is TRBV20-1 and J usage is TRBJ2-3, with 10 bases that match TRBD2. CDR3 size: 14 residues. Germline-derived CDR1 and CDR2 are DFQATT and SNEGSKA (reference sequence). The V gene end was trimmed by 6 bases and the J gene end by 4 bases; junction bases not matched to a gene: 7.

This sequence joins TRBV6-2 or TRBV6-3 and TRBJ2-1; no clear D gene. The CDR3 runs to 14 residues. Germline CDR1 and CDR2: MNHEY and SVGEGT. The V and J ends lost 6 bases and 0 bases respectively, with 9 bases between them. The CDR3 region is CASRTPTSYNEQFF. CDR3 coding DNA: TGTGCCAGCAGGACCCCGACCTCCTACAATGAGCAGTTCTTC.

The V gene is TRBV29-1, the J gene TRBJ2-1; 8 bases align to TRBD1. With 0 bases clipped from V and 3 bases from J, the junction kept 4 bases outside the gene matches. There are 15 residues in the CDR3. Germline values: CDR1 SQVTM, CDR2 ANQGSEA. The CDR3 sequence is CSVEDTGGIYNEQFF. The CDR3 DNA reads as TGCAGCGTTGAAGATACAGGGGGGATCTACAATGAGCAGTTCTTC.

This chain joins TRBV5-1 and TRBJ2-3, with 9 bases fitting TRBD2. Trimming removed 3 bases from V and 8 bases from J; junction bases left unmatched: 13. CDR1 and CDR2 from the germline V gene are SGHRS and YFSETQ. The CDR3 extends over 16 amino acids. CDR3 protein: CASSSFRGGASGTQYF. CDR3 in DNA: TGCGCCAGCAGCTCGTTTCGCGGGGGGGCCAGTGGTACGCAGTATTTT.